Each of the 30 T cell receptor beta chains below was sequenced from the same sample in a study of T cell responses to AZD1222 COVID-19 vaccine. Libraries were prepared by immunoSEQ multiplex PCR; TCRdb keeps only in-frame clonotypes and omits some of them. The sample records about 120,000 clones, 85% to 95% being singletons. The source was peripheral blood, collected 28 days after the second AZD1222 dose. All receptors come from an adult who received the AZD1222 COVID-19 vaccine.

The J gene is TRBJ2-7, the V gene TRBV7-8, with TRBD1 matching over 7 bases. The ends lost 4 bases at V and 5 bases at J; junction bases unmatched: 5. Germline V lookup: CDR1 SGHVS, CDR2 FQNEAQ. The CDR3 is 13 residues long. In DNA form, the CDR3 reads TGTGCCAGCAGCTCGGGACAGTCCCACGAGCAGTACTTC. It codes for CASSSGQSHEQYF.

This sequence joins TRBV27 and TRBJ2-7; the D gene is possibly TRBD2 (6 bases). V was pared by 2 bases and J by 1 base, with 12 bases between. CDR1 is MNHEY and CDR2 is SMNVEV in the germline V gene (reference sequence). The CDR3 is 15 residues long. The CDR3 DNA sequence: TGTGCCAGCAGTTTAGGGGGGTGGGTTTCCTACGAGCAGTACTTC. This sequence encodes CASSLGGWVSYEQYF.

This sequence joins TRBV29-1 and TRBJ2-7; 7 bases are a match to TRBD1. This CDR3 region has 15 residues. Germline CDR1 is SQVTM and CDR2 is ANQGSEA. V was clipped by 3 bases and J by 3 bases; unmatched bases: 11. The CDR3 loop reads CSVEAPKGAFYEQYF. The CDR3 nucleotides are TGCAGCGTTGAGGCCCCCAAGGGGGCTTTCTACGAGCAGTACTTC.

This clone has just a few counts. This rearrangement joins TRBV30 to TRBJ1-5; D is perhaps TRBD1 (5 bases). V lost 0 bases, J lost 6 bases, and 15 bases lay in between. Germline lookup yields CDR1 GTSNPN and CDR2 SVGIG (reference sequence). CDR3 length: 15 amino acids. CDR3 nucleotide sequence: TGTGCCTGGAGTGTTCTGGGGGGGTCGGGTCAGCCCCAGCATTTT. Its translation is CAWSVLGGSGQPQHF. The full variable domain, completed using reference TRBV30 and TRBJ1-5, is SQTIHQWPATLVQPVGSPLSLECTVEGTSNPNLYWYRQAAGRGLQLLFYSVGIGQISSEVPQNLSASRPQDRQFILSSKKLLLSDSGFYLCAWSVLGGSGQPQHFGDGTRLSIL.

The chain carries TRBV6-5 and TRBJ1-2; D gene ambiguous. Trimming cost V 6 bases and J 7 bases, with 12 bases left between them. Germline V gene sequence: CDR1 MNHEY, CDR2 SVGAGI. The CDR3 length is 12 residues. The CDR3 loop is CASSRRGAGYTF. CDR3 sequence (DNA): TGTGCCAGCAGCCGGCGGGGAGCTGGCTACACCTTC.

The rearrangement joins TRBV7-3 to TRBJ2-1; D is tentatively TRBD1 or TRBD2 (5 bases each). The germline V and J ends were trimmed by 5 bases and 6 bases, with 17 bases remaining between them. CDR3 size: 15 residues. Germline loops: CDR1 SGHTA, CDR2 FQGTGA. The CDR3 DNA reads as TGTGCCAGCAGCCCTCCGGGACCTCGCATCAATGAGCAGTTCTTC. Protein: CASSPPGPRINEQFF.

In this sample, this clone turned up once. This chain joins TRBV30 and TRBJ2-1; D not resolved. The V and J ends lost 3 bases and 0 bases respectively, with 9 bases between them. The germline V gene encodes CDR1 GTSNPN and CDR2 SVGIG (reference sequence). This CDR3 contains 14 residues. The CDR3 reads CAWRSGSSYNEQFF. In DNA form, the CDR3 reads TGTGCCTGGAGGTCTGGGTCCTCCTACAATGAGCAGTTCTTC.

The CDR3 sequence: CASSIRTHQPQHF. CDR3 bases: TGTGCCAGTAGTATCCGAACCCATCAGCCCCAGCATTTT. The V and J genes are TRBV19 and TRBJ1-5; D ambiguous. This CDR3 contains 13 residues. V shed 3 bases and J shed 5 bases, with 8 bases lying between them. The V gene's germline CDR1 is LNHDA and CDR2 SQIVND (reference sequence).

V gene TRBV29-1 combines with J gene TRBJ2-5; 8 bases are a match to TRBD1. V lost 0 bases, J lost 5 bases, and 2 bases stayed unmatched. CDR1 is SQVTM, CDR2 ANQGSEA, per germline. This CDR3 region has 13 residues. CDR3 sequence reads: CSVEEGTGETQYF. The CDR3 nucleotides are TGCAGCGTTGAAGAGGGGACAGGCGAGACCCAGTACTTC.

This CDR3 is CASSLGGEQFF. CDR3 DNA: TGTGCCAGCAGCCTTGGCGGAGAGCAGTTCTTC. The chain uses TRBV9 and TRBJ2-1; D is ambiguous. The CDR3 is 11 amino acids. V lost 4 bases and J 10 bases, leaving 9 bases between the germline ends. The germline V gene has CDR1 SGDLS and CDR2 YYNGEE.

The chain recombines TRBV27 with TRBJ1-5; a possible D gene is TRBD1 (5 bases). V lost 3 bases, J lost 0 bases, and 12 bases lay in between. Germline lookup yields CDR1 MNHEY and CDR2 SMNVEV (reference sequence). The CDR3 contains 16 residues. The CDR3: CASSFRGDDSNQPQHF. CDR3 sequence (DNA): TGTGCCAGCAGTTTTAGGGGAGACGATAGCAATCAGCCCCAGCATTTT.

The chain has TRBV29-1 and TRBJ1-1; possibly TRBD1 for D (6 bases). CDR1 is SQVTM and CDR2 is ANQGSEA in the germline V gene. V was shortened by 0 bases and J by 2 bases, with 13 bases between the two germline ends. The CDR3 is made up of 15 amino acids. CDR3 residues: CSVEETGTPNTEAFF. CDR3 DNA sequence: TGCAGCGTTGAAGAGACCGGGACACCTAACACTGAAGCTTTCTTT. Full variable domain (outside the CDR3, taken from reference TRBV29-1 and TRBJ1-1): SAVISQKPSRDICQRGTSLTIQCQVDSQVTMMFWYRQQPGQSLTLIATANQGSEATYESGFVIDKFPISRPNLTFSTLTVSNMSPEDSSIYLCSVEETGTPNTEAFFGQGTRLTVV.

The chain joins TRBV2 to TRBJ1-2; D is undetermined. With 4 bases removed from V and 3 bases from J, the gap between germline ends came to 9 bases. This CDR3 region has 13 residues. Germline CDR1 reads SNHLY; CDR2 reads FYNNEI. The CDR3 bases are TGTGCCAGCAGTGGTGGTACGGACTATGGCTACACCTTC. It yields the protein CASSGGTDYGYTF.

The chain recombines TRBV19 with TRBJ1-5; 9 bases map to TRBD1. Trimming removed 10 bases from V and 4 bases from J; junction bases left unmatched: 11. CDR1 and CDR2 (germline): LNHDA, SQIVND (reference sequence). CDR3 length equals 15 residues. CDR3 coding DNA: TGTGCCACGCATATGGGGGACAGGGATAATCAGCCCCAGCATTTT. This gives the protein CATHMGDRDNQPQHF.

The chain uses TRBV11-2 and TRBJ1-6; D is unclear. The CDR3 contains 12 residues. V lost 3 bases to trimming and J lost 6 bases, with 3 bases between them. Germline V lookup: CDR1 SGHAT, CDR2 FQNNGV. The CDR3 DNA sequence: TGTGCCAGCAGCTTGATTAATTCACCCCTCCACTTT. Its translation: CASSLINSPLHF.

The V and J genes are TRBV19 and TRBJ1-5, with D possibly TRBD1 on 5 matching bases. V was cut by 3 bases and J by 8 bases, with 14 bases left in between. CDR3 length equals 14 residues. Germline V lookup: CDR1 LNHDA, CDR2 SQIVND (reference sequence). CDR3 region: CASSISAGAEPQHF. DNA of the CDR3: TGTGCCAGTAGTATTTCCGCCGGGGCCGAGCCCCAGCATTTT.

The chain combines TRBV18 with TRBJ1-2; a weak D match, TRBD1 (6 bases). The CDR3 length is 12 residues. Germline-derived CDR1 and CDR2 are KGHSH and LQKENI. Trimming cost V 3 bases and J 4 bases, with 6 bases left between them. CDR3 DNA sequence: TGTGCCAGCTCACCGGACAGCTATGGCTACACCTTC. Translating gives CASSPDSYGYTF.

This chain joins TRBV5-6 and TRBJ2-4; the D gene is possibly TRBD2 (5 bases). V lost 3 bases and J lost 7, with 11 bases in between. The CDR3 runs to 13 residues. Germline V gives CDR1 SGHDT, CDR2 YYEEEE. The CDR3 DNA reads TGTGCCAGCAGCTCTTTTAGCGTGAACATTCAGTACTTC. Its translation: CASSSFSVNIQYF. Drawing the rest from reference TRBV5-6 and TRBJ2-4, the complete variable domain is DAGVTQSPTHLIKTRGQQVTLRCSPKSGHDTVSWYQQALGQGPQFIFQYYEEEERQRGNFPDRFSGHQFPNYSSELNVNALLLGDSALYLCASSSFSVNIQYFGAGTRLSVL.

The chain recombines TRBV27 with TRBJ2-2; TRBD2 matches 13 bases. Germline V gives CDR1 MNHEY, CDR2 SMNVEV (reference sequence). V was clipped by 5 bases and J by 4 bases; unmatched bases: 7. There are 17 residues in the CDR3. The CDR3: CASSPQGLAGITGELFF. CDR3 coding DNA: TGTGCCAGCAGTCCCCAGGGACTAGCGGGAATCACCGGGGAGCTGTTTTTT.

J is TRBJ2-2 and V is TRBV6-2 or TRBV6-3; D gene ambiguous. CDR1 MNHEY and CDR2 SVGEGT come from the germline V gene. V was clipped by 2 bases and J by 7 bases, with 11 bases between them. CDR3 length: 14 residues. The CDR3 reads CASSYGVMGGELFF. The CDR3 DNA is TGTGCCAGCAGTTACGGGGTTATGGGCGGGGAGCTGTTTTTT.

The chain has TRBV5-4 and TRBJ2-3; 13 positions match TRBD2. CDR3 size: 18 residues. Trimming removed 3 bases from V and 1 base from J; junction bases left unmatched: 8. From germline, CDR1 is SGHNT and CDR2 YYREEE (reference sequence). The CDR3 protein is CASSSGLAGLLGTDTQYF. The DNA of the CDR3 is TGTGCCAGCAGCTCGGGACTAGCGGGATTGTTGGGCACAGATACGCAGTATTTT.

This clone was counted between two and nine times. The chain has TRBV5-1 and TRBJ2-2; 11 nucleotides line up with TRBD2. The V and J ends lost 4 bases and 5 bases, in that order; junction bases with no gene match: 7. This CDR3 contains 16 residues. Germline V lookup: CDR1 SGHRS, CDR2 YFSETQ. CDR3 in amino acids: CASSPGWTSGTGELFF. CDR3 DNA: TGCGCCAGCAGCCCGGGGTGGACTAGCGGGACCGGGGAGCTGTTTTTT. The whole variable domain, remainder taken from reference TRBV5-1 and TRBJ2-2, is KAGVTQTPRYLIKTRGQQVTLSCSPISGHRSVSWYQQTPGQGLQFLFEYFSETQRNKGNFPGRFSGRQFSNSRSEMNVSTLELGDSALYLCASSPGWTSGTGELFFGEGSRLTVL.

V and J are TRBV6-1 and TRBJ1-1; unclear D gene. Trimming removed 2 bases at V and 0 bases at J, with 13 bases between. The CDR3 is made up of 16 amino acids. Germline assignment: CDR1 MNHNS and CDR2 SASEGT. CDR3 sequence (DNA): TGTGCCAGCAGTGAATGGGCAGGTTTTTTGAACACTGAAGCTTTCTTT. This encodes CASSEWAGFLNTEAFF.

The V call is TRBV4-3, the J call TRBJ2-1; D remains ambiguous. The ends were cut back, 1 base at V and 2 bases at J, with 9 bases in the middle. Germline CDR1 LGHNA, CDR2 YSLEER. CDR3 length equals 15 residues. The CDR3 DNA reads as TGCGCCAGCAGCCAAGGCCAGCCAGCCTACAATGAGCAGTTCTTC. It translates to CASSQGQPAYNEQFF.

CDR3 sequence reads: CASSQDNSDFSYNEQFF. The CDR3 DNA follows: TGCGCCAGCAGCCAAGATAACAGTGATTTCTCCTACAATGAGCAGTTCTTC. The genes are TRBV4-1 and TRBJ2-1; D gene unclear. Trimming cost V 0 bases and J 0 bases, with 12 bases left between them. Germline assignment: CDR1 MGHRA and CDR2 YSYEKL. The CDR3 consists of 17 residues.

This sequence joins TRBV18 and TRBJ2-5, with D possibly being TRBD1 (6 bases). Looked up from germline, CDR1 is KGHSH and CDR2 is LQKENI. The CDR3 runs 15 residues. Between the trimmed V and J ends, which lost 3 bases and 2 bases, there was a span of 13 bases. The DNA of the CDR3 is TGTGCCAGCTCACCCCCGGCAGGGGTTCAAGAGACCCAGTACTTC. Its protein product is CASSPPAGVQETQYF.

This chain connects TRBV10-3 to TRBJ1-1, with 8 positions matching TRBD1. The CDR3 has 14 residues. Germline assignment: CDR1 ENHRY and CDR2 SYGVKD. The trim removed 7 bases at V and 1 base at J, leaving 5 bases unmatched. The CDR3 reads CAITQGASNTEAFF. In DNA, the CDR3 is TGTGCCATCACCCAGGGGGCATCGAACACTGAAGCTTTCTTT.

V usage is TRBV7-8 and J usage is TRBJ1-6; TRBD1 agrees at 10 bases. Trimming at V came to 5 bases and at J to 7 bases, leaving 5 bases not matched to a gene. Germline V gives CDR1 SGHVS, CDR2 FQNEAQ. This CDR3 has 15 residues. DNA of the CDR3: TGTGCCAGCAGCCTCCGGACAGGGGGAAATTCACCCCTCCACTTT. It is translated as CASSLRTGGNSPLHF.

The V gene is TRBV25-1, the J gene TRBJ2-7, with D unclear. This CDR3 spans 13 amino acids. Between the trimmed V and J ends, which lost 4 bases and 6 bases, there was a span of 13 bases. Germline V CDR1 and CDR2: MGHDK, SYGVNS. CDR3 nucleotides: TGTGCCAGCAGTGGTCTACAGAGAACCGAGCAGTACTTC. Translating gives CASSGLQRTEQYF.

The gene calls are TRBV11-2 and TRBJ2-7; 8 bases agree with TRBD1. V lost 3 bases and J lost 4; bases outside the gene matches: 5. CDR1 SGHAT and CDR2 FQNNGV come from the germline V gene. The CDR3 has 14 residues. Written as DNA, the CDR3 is TGTGCCAGCAGCTTCGGGACAGGTCGGTACGAGCAGTACTTC. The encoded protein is CASSFGTGRYEQYF.